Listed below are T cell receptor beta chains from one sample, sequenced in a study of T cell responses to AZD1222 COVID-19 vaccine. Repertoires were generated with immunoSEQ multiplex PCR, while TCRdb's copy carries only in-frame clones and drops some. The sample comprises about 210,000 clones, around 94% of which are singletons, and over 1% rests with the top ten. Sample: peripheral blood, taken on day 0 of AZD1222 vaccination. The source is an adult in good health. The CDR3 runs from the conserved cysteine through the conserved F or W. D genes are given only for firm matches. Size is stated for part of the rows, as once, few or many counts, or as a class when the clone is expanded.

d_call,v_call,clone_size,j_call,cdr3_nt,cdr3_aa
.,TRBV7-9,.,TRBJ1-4,TGTGCCAGCAGCCCGGTTCGGGCTAATGAAAAACTGTTTTTT,CASSPVRANEKLFF
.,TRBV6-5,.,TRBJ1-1,TGTGCCAGCAGTTACCCAGGGAACACTGAAGCTTTCTTT,CASSYPGNTEAFF
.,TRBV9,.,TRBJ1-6,TGTGCCAGCAGTCTGGACTATAATTCACCCCTCCACTTT,CASSLDYNSPLHF
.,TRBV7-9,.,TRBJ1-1,TGTGCCAGCAGCCCGGACCTATTTTACACTGAAGCTTTCTTT,CASSPDLFYTEAFF
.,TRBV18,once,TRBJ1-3,TGTGCCAGCTCACCACCCGTACAGCCCCGAAACACCATATATTTT,CASSPPVQPRNTIYF
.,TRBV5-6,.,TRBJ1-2,TGTGCCAGCAGCTTGAATTATGGCTACACCTTC,CASSLNYGYTF
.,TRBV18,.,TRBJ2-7,TGTGCCAGCTCAAGAATGGGAGACCCTTCAGAGCAGTACTTC,CASSRMGDPSEQYF
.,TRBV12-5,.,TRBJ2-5,TGTGCTAGTGGTTTGGTACGAGGCGGCCCAAAAGAGACCCAGTACTTC,CASGLVRGGPKETQYF
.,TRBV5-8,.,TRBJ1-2,TGTGCCAGCAGCTTCCCCCAGCGGACTAACTATGGCTACACCTTC,CASSFPQRTNYGYTF
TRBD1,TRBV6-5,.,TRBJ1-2,TGTGCCAGCAGTTACTTGGGACAGAACTATGGCTACACCTTC,CASSYLGQNYGYTF
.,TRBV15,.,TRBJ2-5,TGTGCCACCAGCAGAGGGAGGGAGACCCAGTACTTC,CATSRGRETQYF
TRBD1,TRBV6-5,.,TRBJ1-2,TGTGCCAGCAGTTACTACAGGGGGCGCGGCTACACCTTC,CASSYYRGRGYTF
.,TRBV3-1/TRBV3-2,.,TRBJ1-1,TGTGCCAGCAGCCAGTCACGCGGCGGCACTGAAGCTTTCTTT,CASSQSRGGTEAFF
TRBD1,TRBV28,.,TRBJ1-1,TGTGCCAGCACTGAGGACAGGGCTGGCACTGAAGCTTTCTTT,CASTEDRAGTEAFF
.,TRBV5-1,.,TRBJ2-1,TGCGCCAGCAGCTCGACAGCGAGCTCCTACAATGAGCAGTTCTTC,CASSSTASSYNEQFF
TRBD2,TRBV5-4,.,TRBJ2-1,TGTGCCAGCAGCCTAGCGGGGGGGCCCAATGAGCAGTTCTTC,CASSLAGGPNEQFF
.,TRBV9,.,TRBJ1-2,TGTGCCAGCAGCGTAGGTCAGACTAACTATGGCTACACCTTC,CASSVGQTNYGYTF
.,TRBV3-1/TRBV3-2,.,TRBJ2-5,TGTGCCAGCAGCCAAGTCTGGAAATCGGAAGGCCAAGAGACCCAGTACTTC,CASSQVWKSEGQETQYF
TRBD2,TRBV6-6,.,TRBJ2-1,TGTGCCAGCAGTCGACCGGGACTAGCGGGGGGGTACAATGAGCAGTTCTTC,CASSRPGLAGGYNEQFF
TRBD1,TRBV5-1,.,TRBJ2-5,TGCGCCAGCAGCCCGACAGGGGGCCTAGAGACCCAGTACTTC,CASSPTGGLETQYF
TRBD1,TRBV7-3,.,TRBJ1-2,TGTGCCAGCAGCTCCCCGGGACAGGGATTTGGCTACACCTTC,CASSSPGQGFGYTF
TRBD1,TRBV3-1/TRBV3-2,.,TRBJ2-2,TGTGCCAGCAGACTAATCGGACAGGGGGCTGGCACCGGGGAGCTGTTTTTT,CASRLIGQGAGTGELFF
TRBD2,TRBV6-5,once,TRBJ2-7,TGTGCCAGCAGCTTCTTAGCGGGGGGAACCTACGAGCAGTACTTC,CASSFLAGGTYEQYF
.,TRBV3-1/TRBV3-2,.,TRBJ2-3,TGTGCCAGCAGCCAAGATTGGGGCCTCGACACAGATACGCAGTATTTT,CASSQDWGLDTDTQYF
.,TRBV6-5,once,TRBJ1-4,TGTGCCAGCAGTCCCCGGGACCCTCGGGGAGAAAAACTGTTTTTT,CASSPRDPRGEKLFF
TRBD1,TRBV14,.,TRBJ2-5,TGTGCCAGCAGCCAAGCCCGACAGGGTGGAGTGGAGACCCAGTACTTC,CASSQARQGGVETQYF
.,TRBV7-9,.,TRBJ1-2,TGTGCCAGCAGCTTAACCGGGAGTCGGGATGGCTACACCTTC,CASSLTGSRDGYTF
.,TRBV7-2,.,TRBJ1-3,TGTGCCAGCAGCTTTTTGGGGGCGGTTGGTGGAAACACCATATATTTT,CASSFLGAVGGNTIYF
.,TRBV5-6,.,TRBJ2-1,TGTGCCAGCAGCTTGATCGGGGGCTTGGGCAATGAGCAGTTCTTC,CASSLIGGLGNEQFF
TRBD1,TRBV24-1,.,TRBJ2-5,TGTGCCACCAGTGACCAGGGACAGGGTCAAGAGACCCAGTACTTC,CATSDQGQGQETQYF
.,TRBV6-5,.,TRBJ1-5,TGTGCCAGCTCAGGGGACCTAAGATATCAGCCCCAGCATTTT,CASSGDLRYQPQHF
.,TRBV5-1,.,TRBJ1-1,TGCGCCAGCAGCTTGGTTAGGGGTGAATGGGGCACTGAAGCTTTCTTT,CASSLVRGEWGTEAFF
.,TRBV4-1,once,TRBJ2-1,TGCGCCAGCAGCCAGCTCGGATACGATGAGCAGTTCTTC,CASSQLGYDEQFF
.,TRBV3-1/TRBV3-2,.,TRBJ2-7,TGTGCCAGCAGCTACAGCGGGTCCCCCAACGAGCAGTACTTC,CASSYSGSPNEQYF
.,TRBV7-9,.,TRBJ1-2,TGTGCCAGCAGCCTCCTGGCTGGTATTGGCTACACCTTC,CASSLLAGIGYTF
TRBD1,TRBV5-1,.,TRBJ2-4,TGCGCCAGCAGCGAGACCGGGACAGAAGCCAAAAACATTCAGTACTTC,CASSETGTEAKNIQYF
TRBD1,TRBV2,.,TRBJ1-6,TGTGCCACCGAAGGGGACAGGGCAAAGTCTAATTCACCCCTCCACTTT,CATEGDRAKSNSPLHF
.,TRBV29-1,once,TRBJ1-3,TGCAGCGTTGGTACCCCGGAGGGCACCATATATTTT,CSVGTPEGTIYF
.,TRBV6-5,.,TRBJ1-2,TGTGCCAGCCGGCCGGGTAGAAGCAATGGCTACACCTTC,CASRPGRSNGYTF
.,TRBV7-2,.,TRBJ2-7,TGTGCCAGCAGCAACCCGAGAAGGTTTGAACACTACGAGCAGTACTTC,CASSNPRRFEHYEQYF
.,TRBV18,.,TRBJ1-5,TGTGCCAGCTCACTAGGGTGGGGGCAGGGTCAGCCCCAGCATTTT,CASSLGWGQGQPQHF
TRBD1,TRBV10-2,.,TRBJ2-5,TGCGCCAGCAGTGCGTCAGGGGGTCTGGTCCCCCCTGAGATGGCCCAGTACTTC,CASSASGGLVPPEMAQYF
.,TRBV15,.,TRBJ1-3,TGTGCCACCAGCAGAGATATTGGAGAGGCTGGAAACACCATATATTTT,CATSRDIGEAGNTIYF
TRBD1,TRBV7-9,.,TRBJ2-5,TGTGCCAGCAGTCCCGAGACAGGGAGAGGGGAAGAGACCCAGTACTTC,CASSPETGRGEETQYF
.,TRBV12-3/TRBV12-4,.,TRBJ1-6,TGTGCCAGCAGTTTTTATGGCAATTCACCCCTCCACTTT,CASSFYGNSPLHF
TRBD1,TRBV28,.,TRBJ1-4,TGTGCCAGCAGTTTAAGGAAGGGGGCGGGAGAAAAACTGTTTTTT,CASSLRKGAGEKLFF
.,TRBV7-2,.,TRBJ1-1,TGTGCCAGCAGCTTAGAAGCAGGGAGGGAGGTTACAGCTTTCTTT,CASSLEAGREVTAFF
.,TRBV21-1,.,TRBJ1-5,TGTGCCAGCAGCAAAGTTGGCAGTTGGGGGCCTCACAATCAGCCCCAGCATTTT,CASSKVGSWGPHNQPQHF
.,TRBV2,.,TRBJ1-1,TGTGCCAGCAGTGAGGTGGGGATGAACACTGAAGCTTTCTTT,CASSEVGMNTEAFF
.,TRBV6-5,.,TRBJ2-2,TGTGCCAGCAGACAGAACACCGGGGAGCTGTTTTTT,CASRQNTGELFF